This TCR beta chain was observed in a study of tumor-infiltrating lymphocytes in primary liver carcinoma. Background on the study: Productive TCRbeta read counts per sample ran from roughly 3.6 to 7.5 million and were similar across tissue types.

This CDR3 has 13 residues. Germline-derived CDR1 and CDR2 are SGHAT and FQDESV (reference sequence). As to this clonotype: One end of the junction does not line up with germline, which may come from a read error.

A constant-region primer primed TCR beta cDNA synthesis from 400 to 600 ng of total RNA. The TCR beta library was amplified through three nested multiplex PCR rounds in a modified ARM-PCR procedure. A C-beta reverse primer and TRBV1-TRBV30 forward primers served in each of the first two PCR rounds, at roughly 10 cycles apiece. TCRdb itself ran the multiplex PCR reads through MiXCR, one entry per CDR3 protein. The top ten hold around a quarter of the sample, which has approximately 53,000 distinct CDR3 sequences, around 77% seen once. From about 19-30 mg of unsorted bulk tissue, DNA and RNA were co-extracted together.

The source of this sequence is a man in his forties with primary liver carcinoma and hepatitis B virus infection. The sequencing sample was made of liver tumor tissue from sampling region 5. Subset noted: tumor region T5, tumor centre. The chain links TRBV11-1 to TRBJ1-2; D not resolved. CDR3 sequence: CVSSLVRNHGYTF. Here the CDR3 DNA reads TGTGTCAGCAGCTTGGTCCGTAACCATGGCTACACCTTC.